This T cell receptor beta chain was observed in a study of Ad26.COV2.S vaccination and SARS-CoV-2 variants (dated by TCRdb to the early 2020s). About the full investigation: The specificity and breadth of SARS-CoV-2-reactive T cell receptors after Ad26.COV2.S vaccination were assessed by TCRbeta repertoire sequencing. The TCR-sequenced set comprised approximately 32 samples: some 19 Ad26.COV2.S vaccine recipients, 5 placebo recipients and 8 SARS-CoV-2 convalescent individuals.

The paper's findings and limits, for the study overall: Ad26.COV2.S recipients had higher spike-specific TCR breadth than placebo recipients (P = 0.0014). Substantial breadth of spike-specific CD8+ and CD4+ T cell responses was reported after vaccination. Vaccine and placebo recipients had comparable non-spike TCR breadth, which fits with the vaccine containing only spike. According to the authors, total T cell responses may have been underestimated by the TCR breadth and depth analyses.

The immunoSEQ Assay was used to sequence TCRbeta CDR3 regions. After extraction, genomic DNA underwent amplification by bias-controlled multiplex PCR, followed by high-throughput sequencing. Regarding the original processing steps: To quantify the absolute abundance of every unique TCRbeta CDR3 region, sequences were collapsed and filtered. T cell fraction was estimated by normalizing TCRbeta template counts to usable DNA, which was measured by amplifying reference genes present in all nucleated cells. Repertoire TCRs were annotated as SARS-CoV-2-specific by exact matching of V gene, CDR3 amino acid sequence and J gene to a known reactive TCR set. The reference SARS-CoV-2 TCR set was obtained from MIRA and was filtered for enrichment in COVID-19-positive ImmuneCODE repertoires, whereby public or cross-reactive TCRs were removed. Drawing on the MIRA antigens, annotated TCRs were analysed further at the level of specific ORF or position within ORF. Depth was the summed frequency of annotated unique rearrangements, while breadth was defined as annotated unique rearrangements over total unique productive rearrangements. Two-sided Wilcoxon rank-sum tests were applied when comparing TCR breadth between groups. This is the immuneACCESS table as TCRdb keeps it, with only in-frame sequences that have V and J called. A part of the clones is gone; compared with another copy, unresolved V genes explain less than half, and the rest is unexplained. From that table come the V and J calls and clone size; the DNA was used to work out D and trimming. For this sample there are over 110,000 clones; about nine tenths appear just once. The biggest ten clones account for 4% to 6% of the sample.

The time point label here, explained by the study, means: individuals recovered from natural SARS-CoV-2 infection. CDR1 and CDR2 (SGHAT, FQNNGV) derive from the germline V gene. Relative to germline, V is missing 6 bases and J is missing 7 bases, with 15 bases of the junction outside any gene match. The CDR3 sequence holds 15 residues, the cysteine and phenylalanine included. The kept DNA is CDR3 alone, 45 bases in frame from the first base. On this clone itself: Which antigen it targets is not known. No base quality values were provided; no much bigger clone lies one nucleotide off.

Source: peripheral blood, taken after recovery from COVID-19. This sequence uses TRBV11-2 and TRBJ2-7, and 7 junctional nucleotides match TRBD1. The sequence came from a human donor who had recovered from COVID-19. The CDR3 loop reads CASRKNYRGTGEQYF. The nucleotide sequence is TGTGCCAGCAGAAAAAACTACAGGGGCACAGGGGAGCAGTACTTC.